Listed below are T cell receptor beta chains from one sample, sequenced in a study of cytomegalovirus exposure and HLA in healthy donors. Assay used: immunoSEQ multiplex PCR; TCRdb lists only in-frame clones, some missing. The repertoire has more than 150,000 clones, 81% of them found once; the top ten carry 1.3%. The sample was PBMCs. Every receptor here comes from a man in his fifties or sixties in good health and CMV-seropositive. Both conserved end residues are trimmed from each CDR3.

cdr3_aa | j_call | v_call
ASSLSVRTEAF | TRBJ1-1 | TRBV5-1
ASRTAGGASNYGYT | TRBJ1-2 | TRBV2
ASSPPSSGTAGEQF | TRBJ2-1 | TRBV18
ASSVESRNTEAF | TRBJ1-1 | TRBV9
ASSPPSLGQVSGYT | TRBJ1-2 | TRBV18
ASSSYRGRLETQY | TRBJ2-5 | TRBV11-2
ARSPASGRAGVGSQY | TRBJ2-7 | TRBV5-3
ASSLGSNNQPQH | TRBJ1-5 | TRBV5-1
ASSEAVGTALTGELF | TRBJ2-2 | TRBV6-1
SAAAVYGYT | TRBJ1-2 | TRBV29-1
ASSLQLTGSSGYT | TRBJ1-2 | TRBV7-2
ASSVGTDRLSGNTIY | TRBJ1-3 | TRBV5-1
ASSPVESGRETQY | TRBJ2-5 | TRBV5-1
ASSGHSGGGPDTQY | TRBJ2-3 | TRBV7-3
ASSLIGAARTDTQY | TRBJ2-3 | TRBV11-3
ASSWRATNEKLF | TRBJ1-4 | TRBV27
ASSSISSGNTIY | TRBJ1-3 | TRBV5-6
ASSHGQGHGYT | TRBJ1-2 | TRBV6-4
AISESTGGETQY | TRBJ2-5 | TRBV10-3
ATARSTDTQY | TRBJ2-3 | TRBV7-2
ASSLTYSGNTIY | TRBJ1-3 | TRBV28
ASSLNRANTEAF | TRBJ1-1 | TRBV11-1
ASSQPAGRGWETQY | TRBJ2-5 | TRBV4-2
ASRRDRGSTGELF | TRBJ2-2 | TRBV6-1
ASSELAREGYEQF | TRBJ2-1 | TRBV6-1
ASSPGTGEGYT | TRBJ1-2 | TRBV9
ASSYGPKGQDEKLF | TRBJ1-4 | TRBV6-5
ATSRGMSDRGLGEAF | TRBJ1-1 | TRBV15
ASSLAHLDSYSGANVLT | TRBJ2-6 | TRBV7-9
ASSFEALDTQY | TRBJ2-3 | TRBV7-3
ASSRDRGRNEQF | TRBJ2-1 | TRBV6-5
ASSENRGGYGYT | TRBJ1-2 | TRBV2
ASSWAGSSYNEQF | TRBJ2-1 | TRBV7-8
ASSVGAGYEQY | TRBJ2-7 | TRBV9
ASSIGTGGNEQF | TRBJ2-1 | TRBV19
ASSWTSGNNEQF | TRBJ2-1 | TRBV5-8
SALIRWAGLLSLTDTQY | TRBJ2-3 | TRBV29-1
ASRGRTEAF | TRBJ1-1 | TRBV25-1
ASSDPTRNSPLH | TRBJ1-6 | TRBV6-1
ASSIGQVNEQF | TRBJ2-1 | TRBV19
ASSLFRGQAGGTTDTQY | TRBJ2-3 | TRBV5-1
ASSPGTGGRKAF | TRBJ1-1 | TRBV27
SVGGQSGYEQY | TRBJ2-7 | TRBV29-1